This T cell receptor (beta chain) is drawn from a study of HIV-infected patients and healthy controls. Study-wide findings and caveats: Mean usage of eight alpha and eight beta V genes differed significantly in HIV-infected patients versus controls.

No cell fractionation was done, so the repertoire covers all unsorted peripheral blood T cells. This clonotype was seen ten or more times. Its specificity is not known. One junction end disagrees with the germline gene, perhaps due to a read error. Alpha and beta constant-region primers primed reverse transcription of about 470 ng RNA. Each of the alpha and beta chains got its own library through chain-specific third strand synthesis with indices. MiXCR, run by TCRdb on the 5' RACE reads, gives a single entry per CDR3 protein. Among approximately 25,000 distinct CDR3 sequences listed, about 8.5% were seen once. This TCR derives from an adult in good health. Sequenced sample: blood.

CDR3 sequence (DNA): TGTGCCAGCAGCAACCGGCCAGGGGGACTGGCCAAAAACATTCAGTATTTC. It codes for CASSNRPGGLAKNIQYF. This rearrangement joins TRBV5-6 to TRBJ2-4; tentative D call: TRBD1 (7 bases). The germline V gene has CDR1 SGHDT and CDR2 YYEEEE. The CDR3 is 17 residues long.